These 13 T cell receptor beta chains share one sample of origin, sequenced in a study of blood T cell repertoires in COVID-19 (dated by TCRdb to the early 2020s). Library preparation used the immunoSEQ multiplex PCR assay. Not all clones reach the TCRdb copy of this immuneACCESS table, which keeps in-frame sequences only. Checked studies attribute under half of the gap to unresolved V genes and leave the rest unexplained. This sample has 200,000 to 250,000 clones in its table, and under 85% of those were observed once. 1.9% of the sample is in the top ten clones. Sequences were obtained from peripheral blood. These receptors all come from a man under 40 who had recovered from COVID-19.

This chain uses TRBV12-3 or TRBV12-4 with TRBJ2-1, with TRBD2 identical over 11 bases. J was trimmed by 12 bases and V by 9 bases; bases with no gene match: 1. The CDR3 sequence is 10 residues long. The CDR3 loop is CASSGGVQFF. CDR3 sequence (DNA): TGTGCCAGTAGCGGGGGGGTGCAGTTCTTC.

This clone was observed a few times. The chain combines TRBV11-2 with TRBJ1-6; D is ambiguous. CDR3 size: 15 residues. V lost 2 bases and J 8 bases, leaving 13 bases between the germline ends. Germline V gives CDR1 SGHAT, CDR2 FQNNGV. CDR3 in amino acids: CASSLSGPVHSPLHF. CDR3 in DNA: TGTGCCAGCAGCTTATCTGGGCCAGTCCATTCACCCCTCCACTTT.

This rearrangement joins TRBV4-1 to TRBJ2-5; D uncertain. Trimming took off 1 base at V and 5 bases at J, with 14 bases between the two ends. From germline, CDR1 is MGHRA and CDR2 YSYEKL. The CDR3 is 15 amino acids. The CDR3 DNA follows: TGCGCCAGCAGCCAAGTTCAAGCTCCCGAGGAGACCCAGTACTTC. This sequence encodes CASSQVQAPEETQYF.

The rearrangement joins TRBV11-2 to TRBJ2-5; maybe TRBD1 (9 bases). With 4 bases removed from V and 3 bases from J, the gap between germline ends came to 18 bases. The germline V gene has CDR1 SGHAT and CDR2 FQNNGV. There are 16 residues in the CDR3. CDR3 residues: CASSSGGTGREETQYF. In DNA, the CDR3 is TGTGCCAGCAGCTCGGGGGGGACAGGGCGAGAAGAGACCCAGTACTTC.

Turning to this clone: This specimen includes other DNA sequences encoding the same CDR3. This rearrangement joins TRBV18 to TRBJ1-1; TRBD1 agrees at 10 bases. The germline gives CDR1 KGHSH, CDR2 LQKENI. Germline trimming cut 2 bases from V and 1 base from J; bases unmatched to any gene: 1. This CDR3 contains 15 residues. CDR3 region: CASSPRTGGNTEAFF. The CDR3 coding sequence is TGTGCCAGCTCACCAAGGACAGGGGGGAACACTGAAGCTTTCTTT.

This clone turned up a few times. The rearrangement uses TRBV2 and TRBJ2-1; 11 bases line up with TRBD1. V lost 6 bases, J lost 7 bases, and 11 bases stayed unmatched. Per the germline V gene, CDR1 is SNHLY and CDR2 is FYNNEI. The CDR3 covers 16 residues. The CDR3 sequence is CASSARPGTGGNEQFF. In DNA, the CDR3 is TGTGCCAGCAGCGCCCGTCCCGGGACAGGGGGAAATGAGCAGTTCTTC.

The chain uses TRBV10-3 and TRBJ1-1, with D hard to call. The CDR3 is made up of 13 amino acids. Germline CDR1 reads ENHRY; CDR2 reads SYGVKD. The V end was cut by 2 bases, the J end by 1 base, with 5 bases between. The DNA of the CDR3 is TGTGCCATCAGTGAGCAGGAGAACACTGAAGCTTTCTTT. This gives the protein CAISEQENTEAFF.

The rearrangement uses TRBV3-1 (or the pseudogene TRBV3-2) and TRBJ1-3; possible D gene TRBD1, 6 bases. Germline CDR1 reads LGHDT; CDR2 reads YNNKEL (reference sequence). The CDR3 runs to 19 residues. Trimming cost V 0 bases and J 8 bases, with 26 bases left between them. The DNA for the CDR3 is TGTGCCAGCAGCCAAGATCTCGGGGCCCACTCATACAGGGAAGACACCATATATTTT. This encodes CASSQDLGAHSYREDTIYF.

The rearrangement uses TRBV3-1 (or the pseudogene TRBV3-2) and TRBJ2-3, with 9 bases that match TRBD1. Germline assignment: CDR1 LGHDT and CDR2 YNNKEL (reference sequence). The CDR3 runs to 15 residues. V was pared by 6 bases and J by 3 bases, with 7 bases of the junction left unmatched. The chain's CDR3 is CASSPGTGTTDTQYF. CDR3 DNA: TGTGCCAGCAGTCCCGGGACAGGGACAACAGATACGCAGTATTTT.

The chain links TRBV18 to TRBJ2-1; D may be TRBD2 (6 bases). Trimming stripped 0 bases from V and 7 bases from J, with 13 bases between. The CDR3 runs 15 residues. The germline V gene encodes CDR1 KGHSH and CDR2 LQKENI. CDR3 nucleotides: TGTGCCAGCTCACCACCGGGACTGGGGGTGAATGAGCAGTTCTTC. Amino acids: CASSPPGLGVNEQFF.

V is TRBV11-2 and J is TRBJ2-3; 7 bases are a match to TRBD1. V lost 6 bases, J lost 0 bases, and 9 bases stayed unmatched. CDR1 is SGHAT and CDR2 is FQNNGV in the germline V gene. This CDR3 has 16 amino acids. In DNA, the CDR3 is TGTGCCAGCAGTCCTGGTAGGACAGGAAGCACAGATACGCAGTATTTT. It encodes CASSPGRTGSTDTQYF.

V gene TRBV2 combines with J gene TRBJ2-3; possible D gene TRBD2, 6 bases. V lost 10 bases and J 4 bases, leaving 21 bases between the germline ends. The CDR3 runs to 15 residues. Germline V gives CDR1 SNHLY, CDR2 FYNNEI. CDR3 protein: CANHQGLPRADTQYF. CDR3 DNA: TGTGCCAACCACCAGGGACTTCCCCGCGCAGATACGCAGTATTTT.

This chain connects TRBV29-1 to TRBJ1-3; D remains ambiguous. Trimming left V 0 bases short and J 4 bases short, with 4 bases between. Germline V lookup: CDR1 SQVTM, CDR2 ANQGSEA. The CDR3 consists of 12 residues. The CDR3 protein is CSVEESGNTIYF. CDR3 sequence (DNA): TGCAGCGTTGAAGAAAGCGGAAACACCATATATTTT.